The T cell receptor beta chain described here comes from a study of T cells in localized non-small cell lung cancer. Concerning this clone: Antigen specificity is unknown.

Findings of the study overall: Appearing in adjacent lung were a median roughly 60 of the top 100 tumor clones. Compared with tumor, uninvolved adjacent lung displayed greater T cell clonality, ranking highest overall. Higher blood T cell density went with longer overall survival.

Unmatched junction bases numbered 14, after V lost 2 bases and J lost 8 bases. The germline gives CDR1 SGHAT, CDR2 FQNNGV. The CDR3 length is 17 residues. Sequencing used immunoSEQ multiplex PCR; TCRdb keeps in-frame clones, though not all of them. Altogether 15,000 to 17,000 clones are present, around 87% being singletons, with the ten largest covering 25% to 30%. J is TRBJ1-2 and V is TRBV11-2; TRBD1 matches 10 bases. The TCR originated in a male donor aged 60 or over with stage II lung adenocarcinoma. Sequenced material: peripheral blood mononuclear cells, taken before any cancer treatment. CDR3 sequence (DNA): TGTGCCAGCAGCTTACCCACGAGGAGACAGGGGGCGCGGGGCTACACCTTC. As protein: CASSLPTRRQGARGYTF.